Listed below are T cell receptor beta chains from one sample, sequenced in a study of spatial heterogeneity in lung cancer. TCRdb re-analysed the 5' RACE reads in MiXCR, keeping a single row per CDR3 protein. The table has tens of thousands of distinct CDR3 sequences, over 8.5% seen once. The sample here was PBMCs, taken at surgery. All receptors come from a male donor with early-stage non-small cell lung cancer. Each CDR3 is given with its conserved first and last residue. The D gene is left open where the match is weak. Expanded clones get a size class; other rows say once, few or many, or leave the size out.

V gene: TRBV6-5
clone size: -
J gene: TRBJ2-1
D gene: TRBD2
CDR3 DNA: TGTGCCAGCAGTTACCGCCTAGCGGGGGGGCTGATGTTCTTC
CDR3 protein: CASSYRLAGGLMFF

V gene: TRBV9
clone size: many
J gene: TRBJ2-7
D gene: -
CDR3 DNA: TGTGCCAGCAGCTACACCCAGGGGGAGCAGTACTTC
CDR3 protein: CASSYTQGEQYF

V gene: TRBV29-1
clone size: many
J gene: TRBJ2-7
D gene: -
CDR3 DNA: TGCAGCGTTGAACTCCGGGACGGATCCTACGAGCAGTACTTC
CDR3 protein: CSVELRDGSYEQYF

V gene: TRBV3-1
clone size: many
J gene: TRBJ1-1
D gene: -
CDR3 DNA: TGTGCCAGCAGCCAAGGACGGTCGAACACTGAAGCTTTCTTT
CDR3 protein: CASSQGRSNTEAFF

V gene: TRBV15
clone size: -
J gene: TRBJ1-4
D gene: TRBD1
CDR3 DNA: TGTGCCACCAGCAGGACAGGGTTCACTAATGAAAAACTGTTTTTT
CDR3 protein: CATSRTGFTNEKLFF

V gene: TRBV4-1
clone size: few
J gene: TRBJ2-2
D gene: -
CDR3 DNA: TGCGCCAGCAGCCAAGACGCGAACACCGGGGAGCTGTTTTTT
CDR3 protein: CASSQDANTGELFF

V gene: TRBV11-1
clone size: -
J gene: TRBJ2-7
D gene: -
CDR3 DNA: TGTGCCAGCAGTTCCCTCGACTCACCTTTCGGCGACGAGCAGTACTTC
CDR3 protein: CASSSLDSPFGDEQYF

V gene: TRBV2
clone size: many
J gene: TRBJ2-1
D gene: -
CDR3 DNA: TGTGCCGGCGCAAGCGATGGGGGCAATGAGCAGTTCTTC
CDR3 protein: CAGASDGGNEQFF

V gene: TRBV28
clone size: -
J gene: TRBJ2-7
D gene: -
CDR3 DNA: TGTGCCAGCAGTTTATCAGGGGAGTCCTACGAGCAGTACTTC
CDR3 protein: CASSLSGESYEQYF

V gene: TRBV20-1
clone size: -
J gene: TRBJ2-1
D gene: -
CDR3 DNA: TGCAGTGCTAGCCGGAGTAAGATCGATGAGCAGTTCTTC
CDR3 protein: CSASRSKIDEQFF

V gene: TRBV20-1
clone size: -
J gene: TRBJ2-3
D gene: TRBD1
CDR3 DNA: TGCAGTGCTTCAAGGCCGGACAGGCGTGCAGATACGCAGTATTTT
CDR3 protein: CSASRPDRRADTQYF

V gene: TRBV4-3
clone size: -
J gene: TRBJ1-1
D gene: -
CDR3 DNA: TGCGCCAGCAGCCGAGAACCCGACCAGGTCACGTCAGCTTTCTTT
CDR3 protein: CASSREPDQVTSAFF

V gene: TRBV12-3/TRBV12-4
clone size: few
J gene: TRBJ1-5
D gene: -
CDR3 DNA: TGTGCCAGCAGTTTAGTGCTGGGAGGCCAGCCCCAGCATTTT
CDR3 protein: CASSLVLGGQPQHF

V gene: TRBV28
clone size: -
J gene: TRBJ1-3
D gene: -
CDR3 DNA: TGTGCCAGCAGTGACAGTTATTCTGGAAACACCATATATTTT
CDR3 protein: CASSDSYSGNTIYF

V gene: TRBV27
clone size: many
J gene: TRBJ2-7
D gene: TRBD1
CDR3 DNA: TGTGCCAGCAGTCCACACGCCGGGTCGACAGGGAGCTCCGAGCAGTACTTC
CDR3 protein: CASSPHAGSTGSSEQYF

V gene: TRBV10-3
clone size: few
J gene: TRBJ1-3
D gene: -
CDR3 DNA: TGTGCCATCAGTGAGAGTTACGGAAACACCATATATTTT
CDR3 protein: CAISESYGNTIYF

V gene: TRBV5-5
clone size: many
J gene: TRBJ1-4
D gene: TRBD1
CDR3 DNA: TGTGCCAGCAGCTTTGGACAGGGCTGGGAAAAACTGTTTTTT
CDR3 protein: CASSFGQGWEKLFF

V gene: TRBV29-1
clone size: few
J gene: TRBJ2-5
D gene: -
CDR3 DNA: TGCAGCGTTGGGACTAACCAAGAGACCCAGTACTTC
CDR3 protein: CSVGTNQETQYF

V gene: TRBV14
clone size: -
J gene: TRBJ2-7
D gene: -
CDR3 DNA: TGTGCCAGCAGCCAACGGGGTTCCTACGAGCAGTACTTC
CDR3 protein: CASSQRGSYEQYF

V gene: TRBV5-1
clone size: many
J gene: TRBJ2-3
D gene: -
CDR3 DNA: TGCGCCAGCGGTCGGGACCCCGAGACAGATACGCAGTATTTT
CDR3 protein: CASGRDPETDTQYF

V gene: TRBV5-1
clone size: -
J gene: TRBJ2-3
D gene: TRBD2
CDR3 DNA: TGCGCCAGCACCTTCGGGACTAGCGAACTCACAGATACGCAGTATTTT
CDR3 protein: CASTFGTSELTDTQYF

V gene: TRBV5-5
clone size: -
J gene: TRBJ2-3
D gene: TRBD2
CDR3 DNA: TGTGCCAGCAGCGTCTGGGCGGGGGCAGATACGCAGTATTTT
CDR3 protein: CASSVWAGADTQYF

V gene: TRBV18
clone size: few
J gene: TRBJ2-7
D gene: -
CDR3 DNA: TGTGCCAGCTCACCATCCGACTCCTACGAGCAGTACTTC
CDR3 protein: CASSPSDSYEQYF

V gene: TRBV20-1
clone size: many
J gene: TRBJ1-5
D gene: -
CDR3 DNA: TGCAGTGCTAGAAATGGAGCAGGCGATCAGCCCCAGCATTTT
CDR3 protein: CSARNGAGDQPQHF

V gene: TRBV7-2
clone size: -
J gene: TRBJ2-2
D gene: -
CDR3 DNA: TGTGCCAGCAGCTTAGTTAGCACGAACACCGGGGAGCTGTTTTTT
CDR3 protein: CASSLVSTNTGELFF

V gene: TRBV9
clone size: many
J gene: TRBJ2-7
D gene: -
CDR3 DNA: TGTGCCAGCAGCGTATTGGGATCCTCCAACGAGCAGTACTTC
CDR3 protein: CASSVLGSSNEQYF

V gene: TRBV12-3/TRBV12-4
clone size: -
J gene: TRBJ2-3
D gene: -
CDR3 DNA: TGTGCCAGCAGTTTATTCGGGACGACAGATACGCAGTATTTT
CDR3 protein: CASSLFGTTDTQYF

V gene: TRBV5-1
clone size: -
J gene: TRBJ2-1
D gene: -
CDR3 DNA: TGCGCCAGCAGCTTTTTATCCCCGTCCGAGCAGTTCTTC
CDR3 protein: CASSFLSPSEQFF

V gene: TRBV28
clone size: many
J gene: TRBJ1-5
D gene: -
CDR3 DNA: TGTGCCAGCAGTTTATCGGGGGATTGGCAGCCCCAGCATTTT
CDR3 protein: CASSLSGDWQPQHF

V gene: TRBV3-1
clone size: -
J gene: TRBJ1-2
D gene: TRBD1
CDR3 DNA: TGTGCCAGCAGCCAGAGGGGGCTCGGTGGCTACACCTTC
CDR3 protein: CASSQRGLGGYTF

V gene: TRBV5-6
clone size: many
J gene: TRBJ2-7
D gene: TRBD1
CDR3 DNA: TGTGCCAGCAGCCCCGGGACAGGGGGCTTCTACGAGCAGTACTTC
CDR3 protein: CASSPGTGGFYEQYF

V gene: TRBV10-3
clone size: -
J gene: TRBJ1-2
D gene: -
CDR3 DNA: TGTGCCATCAGTGATTATAGGGCTGGCTACACCTTC
CDR3 protein: CAISDYRAGYTF

V gene: TRBV4-3
clone size: -
J gene: TRBJ2-2
D gene: TRBD2
CDR3 DNA: TGCGCCAGCAGCCAAGATCTTCCGGGGGGAACCGGGGAGCTGTTTTTT
CDR3 protein: CASSQDLPGGTGELFF

V gene: TRBV5-1
clone size: -
J gene: TRBJ1-3
D gene: -
CDR3 DNA: TGCGCCAGCAGCTTGGGCAGTGCGGGAGGAAACACCATATATTTT
CDR3 protein: CASSLGSAGGNTIYF

V gene: TRBV5-1
clone size: few
J gene: TRBJ2-2
D gene: -
CDR3 DNA: TGCGCCAGCCTCGGGACCCCCGGCCCCGGGGAGCTGTTTTTT
CDR3 protein: CASLGTPGPGELFF

V gene: TRBV7-9
clone size: -
J gene: TRBJ1-2
D gene: TRBD1
CDR3 DNA: TGTGCCAGCACTCCGGGACAGGGGAACTATGGCTACACCTTC
CDR3 protein: CASTPGQGNYGYTF

V gene: TRBV7-9
clone size: few
J gene: TRBJ2-2
D gene: -
CDR3 DNA: TGTGCCAGCAGCATACCCTCGTTTGAGAAGCTGTTTTTT
CDR3 protein: CASSIPSFEKLFF

V gene: TRBV19
clone size: few
J gene: TRBJ1-2
D gene: -
CDR3 DNA: TGTGCCAGTAGTCCAAACAGGGTTGGCTACACCTTC
CDR3 protein: CASSPNRVGYTF

V gene: TRBV7-8
clone size: -
J gene: TRBJ2-5
D gene: TRBD2
CDR3 DNA: TGTGCCAGCAGCTTAGTAGCGGGGGGCCTAAAGACCCAGTACTTC
CDR3 protein: CASSLVAGGLKTQYF

V gene: TRBV7-2
clone size: few
J gene: TRBJ2-5
D gene: TRBD2
CDR3 DNA: TGTGCCAGCAGATTTAGCGGGAGCTTGGAGACCCAGTACTTC
CDR3 protein: CASRFSGSLETQYF

V gene: TRBV3-1
clone size: -
J gene: TRBJ2-2
D gene: -
CDR3 DNA: TGTGCCAGCAGCCAAGAACTGGAGGGGACCGGGGAGCTGTTTTTT
CDR3 protein: CASSQELEGTGELFF

V gene: TRBV13
clone size: many
J gene: TRBJ2-7
D gene: -
CDR3 DNA: TGTGCCAGCAGCCGGACCTTGGGGGAGCAGTACTTC
CDR3 protein: CASSRTLGEQYF

V gene: TRBV24-1
clone size: many
J gene: TRBJ2-1
D gene: -
CDR3 DNA: TGTGCCACCAGTGCCCCAGGATCCAATGAGCAGTTCTTC
CDR3 protein: CATSAPGSNEQFF

V gene: TRBV6-5
clone size: -
J gene: TRBJ1-4
D gene: -
CDR3 DNA: TGTGCCAGCAGCCGAGCCCTTAATGAAAAACTGTTTTTT
CDR3 protein: CASSRALNEKLFF